This T cell receptor beta chain originates from a study of T cells after yellow fever vaccination. Study in general: It was SMART-Seq v4 Ultra Low Input that prepared the fractions with low cell numbers.

Per the germline V gene, CDR1 is SGHTA and CDR2 is FQGNSA. This CDR3 region has 16 residues. J was trimmed by 12 bases and V by 1 base; bases with no gene match: 10. TCRdb reprocessed the 5' RACE reads via MiXCR and lists one record per CDR3 protein. Among 550,000 or so distinct CDR3 sequences listed, roughly a fifth were seen once. This clonotype was recorded a few times. Sequenced here: PBMCs, sampled 15 days after the yellow fever booster vaccination. The chain uses TRBV7-2 and TRBJ2-1; 12 bases are shared with TRBD2. The source is a young man who received the YFV17D yellow fever vaccine. The CDR3 reads CASSLVASGRARGQFF. CDR3 coding DNA: TGTGCCAGCAGCTTAGTAGCTAGCGGGAGGGCCAGGGGGCAGTTCTTC.